These 27 T cell receptor beta chains were sequenced from one sample in a study of cytomegalovirus exposure and HLA in healthy donors. A multiplex PCR was run with 60 Vbeta primers and 13 Jbeta primers. Clones were read by immunoSEQ multiplex PCR, and TCRdb kept only the in-frame ones, dropping some. The sample holds roughly 250,000 clones, approximately 70% seen once. Material: PBMCs. The receptor source for this set is a female donor in good health and CMV-seronegative.

J is TRBJ2-7 and V is TRBV5-5; D remains ambiguous. Looked up from germline, CDR1 is SGHKS and CDR2 is YYEKEE (reference sequence). The CDR3 runs to 13 residues. V lost 1 base, J lost 1 base, and 6 bases lay in between. The CDR3 DNA reads TGTGCCAGCAGCTTGCTCAGTTCCTACGAGCAGTACTTC. As protein: CASSLLSSYEQYF.

V and J are TRBV6-6 and TRBJ2-1, with 14 positions matching TRBD2. The V gene's germline CDR1 is MNHNY and CDR2 SVGAGI (reference sequence). J lost 6 bases, V lost 5 bases, and 3 bases had no gene match. The CDR3 has 15 amino acids. CDR3 sequence reads: CASSTGTSGSNEQFF. Here the CDR3 DNA reads TGTGCCAGCAGTACGGGGACTAGCGGGAGCAATGAGCAGTTCTTC.

For this clone: The sample has other DNA sequences that encode this CDR3 too. This chain joins TRBV7-8 and TRBJ1-4, with 9 bases that match TRBD1. The germline V gene encodes CDR1 SGHVS and CDR2 FQNEAQ. J lost 5 bases, V lost 3 bases, and 4 bases had no gene match. The CDR3 is 15 residues long. CDR3 sequence (DNA): TGTGCCAGCAGCTTCGACAGGGGGTCGAATGAAAAACTGTTTTTT. Translating gives CASSFDRGSNEKLFF. Combining the CDR3 with reference TRBV7-8 and TRBJ1-4 gives the whole variable domain GAGVSQSPRYKVAKRGQDVALRCDPISGHVSLFWYQQALGQGPEFLTYFQNEAQLDKSGLPSDRFFAERPEGSVSTLKIQRTQQEDSAVYLCASSFDRGSNEKLFFGSGTQLSVL.

This clone has a single count. Here the CDR3 reads CASSVNGQGKALNTEAFF. CDR3 in DNA: TGTGCCAGTAGTGTAAACGGACAAGGTAAGGCTCTGAACACTGAAGCTTTCTTT. V gene TRBV19 combines with J gene TRBJ1-1; D is possibly TRBD1 (5 bases). CDR1 and CDR2 (germline): LNHDA, SQIVND (reference sequence). V was pared by 5 bases and J by 0 bases, with 22 bases between. The CDR3 consists of 18 residues.

The chain uses TRBV6-1 and TRBJ2-7, with TRBD2 identical over 10 bases. With V trimmed by 8 bases and J by 2 bases, 6 bases remained unmatched. In germline, CDR1 is MNHNS, CDR2 SASEGT. The CDR3 loop spans 14 amino acids. CDR3 in DNA: TGTGCCAGCCAGACTAGCGGGTTACCCTACGAGCAGTACTTC. Amino acids: CASQTSGLPYEQYF.

Only a few counts were recorded for this clone. This CDR3 is also generated by other DNA sequences in the sample. The chain is built from TRBV6-5 and TRBJ1-3; D ambiguous. There are 12 residues in the CDR3. The germline V gene encodes CDR1 MNHEY and CDR2 SVGAGI. V gave up 4 bases and J gave up 4 bases, with 5 bases separating them. The CDR3, as DNA: TGTGCCAGCAGTTCAACAGGAAACACCATATATTTT. Encoded protein: CASSSTGNTIYF.

J is TRBJ2-7 and V is TRBV6-5; the D is unclear. Germline V lookup: CDR1 MNHEY, CDR2 SVGAGI. Trimming shortened V by 5 bases and J by 3 bases, and 11 bases separated the two germline ends. CDR3 length equals 13 residues. Here the CDR3 reads CASSDYQYYEQYF. DNA for the CDR3: TGTGCCAGCAGTGATTACCAGTACTACGAGCAGTACTTC.

This chain joins TRBV29-1 and TRBJ2-1; 10 bases fit TRBD2. The germline CDR1 and CDR2 sequences are SQVTM and ANQGSEA. J gave up 0 bases and V 4 bases, and 12 bases lay outside the gene matches. CDR3 length: 18 residues. DNA for the CDR3: TGCAGCGTTGGGAGGAGTAGCGGGAGGCCCCGCTCCTACAATGAGCAGTTCTTC. This encodes CSVGRSSGRPRSYNEQFF.

The table lists this clone with a few counts. The V call is TRBV4-1, the J call TRBJ2-1, with no clear D. Germline lookup yields CDR1 MGHRA and CDR2 YSYEKL. The CDR3 spans 11 residues. The V end was cut by 3 bases, the J end by 7 bases, with 4 bases between. The DNA for the CDR3 is TGCGCCAGCAGCCACTTAAATGAGCAGTTCTTC. As protein: CASSHLNEQFF.

The chain is built from TRBV6-1 and TRBJ2-5, with 7 bases identical to TRBD2. After removal of 10 bases from V and 0 bases from J, the junction contained 5 bases not matched to a gene. Germline V lookup: CDR1 MNHNS, CDR2 SASEGT. CDR3 length equals 13 residues. Here the CDR3 reads CATQLAYQETQYF. CDR3 bases: TGTGCCACCCAACTAGCGTACCAAGAGACCCAGTACTTC.

The chain has TRBV21-1 and TRBJ1-2; the table's D call, TRBD1, was not checked against the DNA. TRBV21-1 is a pseudogene locus. The CDR3 consists of 12 residues. The CDR3 reads CASPYQGNGYTF. The CDR3 DNA is TGTGCCAGCCCGTATCAGGGAAATGGCTACACCTTC.

This sequence joins TRBV28 and TRBJ1-3; 11 positions match TRBD1. With 4 bases clipped from V and 2 bases from J, the junction kept 4 bases outside the gene matches. The length of the CDR3 is 16 residues. Looked up from germline, CDR1 is MDHEN and CDR2 is SYDVKM. The CDR3 loop reads CASSSPGQGAGNTIYF. CDR3 DNA sequence: TGTGCCAGCAGTTCTCCGGGACAGGGGGCTGGAAACACCATATATTTT.

The chain uses TRBV6-6 and TRBJ2-7; D is unclear. Germline V CDR1 and CDR2: MNHNY, SVGAGI (reference sequence). This CDR3 region has 12 residues. The V gene lost 2 bases and the J gene lost 6 bases, with 8 bases spanning the gap. The CDR3 coding sequence is TGTGCCAGCAGTTACCAGTTTCGCGAGCAGTACTTC. Translated, it gives CASSYQFREQYF.

The chain has TRBV6-5 and TRBJ1-2; D is undetermined. Germline-derived CDR1 and CDR2 are MNHEY and SVGAGI. The CDR3 consists of 16 residues. Trimming stripped 3 bases from V and 3 bases from J, with 17 bases between. For the CDR3, the DNA is TGTGCCAGCAGTTATAGCAGTGTATTGAACGACTATGGCTACACCTTC. This sequence encodes CASSYSSVLNDYGYTF.

The rearrangement links TRBV5-1 to TRBJ2-3; TRBD2 aligns across 9 bases. The CDR3 contains 16 residues. CDR1 SGHRS and CDR2 YFSETQ come from the germline V gene. J was trimmed by 5 bases and V by 3 bases; bases with no gene match: 10. The CDR3 coding sequence is TGCGCCAGCAGCTACCCCTTAGCGGGAGAGTTAGATACGCAGTATTTT. This encodes CASSYPLAGELDTQYF. Full variable domain (outside the CDR3, taken from reference TRBV5-1 and TRBJ2-3): KAGVTQTPRYLIKTRGQQVTLSCSPISGHRSVSWYQQTPGQGLQFLFEYFSETQRNKGNFPGRFSGRQFSNSRSEMNVSTLELGDSALYLCASSYPLAGELDTQYFGPGTRLTVL.

This clone came up once. The rearrangement joins TRBV18 to TRBJ2-7, with D uncertain. V was pared by 2 bases and J by 0 bases, with 5 bases between. The CDR3 runs to 13 residues. Germline-derived CDR1 and CDR2 are KGHSH and LQKENI. The CDR3 DNA sequence: TGTGCCAGCTCACCAAACAGCTCCTACGAGCAGTACTTC. Translated, it gives CASSPNSSYEQYF.

This clone occurred once. V and J are TRBV5-6 and TRBJ2-1; TRBD1 aligns across 11 bases. This CDR3 region has 18 residues. Germline values: CDR1 SGHDT, CDR2 YYEEEE. With V trimmed by 4 bases and J by 7 bases, 16 bases remained unmatched. In nucleotides, the CDR3 is TGTGCCAGCAGCGTGAAATACTACCGGGACAGGGGGTTTAATGAGCAGTTCTTC. This translates into CASSVKYYRDRGFNEQFF. The full variable domain, with the rest looked up from reference TRBV5-6 and TRBJ2-1, is DAGVTQSPTHLIKTRGQQVTLRCSPKSGHDTVSWYQQALGQGPQFIFQYYEEEERQRGNFPDRFSGHQFPNYSSELNVNALLLGDSALYLCASSVKYYRDRGFNEQFFGPGTRLTVL.

Only one count was recorded for this clone. The chain carries TRBV6-5 and TRBJ2-5, with TRBD2 matching 8 bases. V gave up 8 bases and J gave up 4 bases; unmatched junction bases: 6. Germline V gene lookup returns CDR1 MNHEY and CDR2 SVGAGI. CDR3 length: 13 amino acids. The CDR3 here is CASRLAGPETQYF. The DNA of the CDR3 is TGTGCCAGCCGTCTAGCGGGCCCAGAGACCCAGTACTTC.

The rearrangement joins TRBV7-9 to TRBJ1-6; no firm D call. The ends were cut back, 2 bases at V and 7 bases at J, with 9 bases in the middle. The germline gives CDR1 SEHNR, CDR2 FQNEAQ (reference sequence). The CDR3 covers 14 residues. CDR3: CASSLPVANSPLHF. The CDR3 bases are TGTGCCAGCAGCTTACCGGTCGCCAATTCACCCCTCCACTTT.

This chain joins TRBV6-6 and TRBJ1-2, with 8 nucleotides matching TRBD1. Trimming cost V 9 bases and J 3 bases; bases outside gene matches: 6. This CDR3 has 13 residues. Germline CDR1 reads MNHNY; CDR2 reads SVGAGI (reference sequence). CDR3 protein: CASFRGRDYGYTF. Written as DNA, the CDR3 is TGTGCCAGTTTCAGGGGGCGAGACTATGGCTACACCTTC.

J is TRBJ2-1 and V is TRBV15; the match to TRBD2 covers 11 bases. The junction had 13 bases not matched to a gene; V was cut back by 7 bases and J by 5 bases. The CDR3 sequence is 17 residues long. CDR1 and CDR2 (germline): LNHNV, YYDKDF (reference sequence). The CDR3 region is CATIARPGTSGHNEQFF. CDR3 DNA: TGTGCCACCATTGCAAGACCAGGGACTAGCGGACACAATGAGCAGTTCTTC.

The chain combines TRBV5-4 with TRBJ2-2; TRBD2 aligns across 12 bases. Germline CDR1 is SGHNT and CDR2 is YYREEE (reference sequence). The CDR3 has 15 residues. The V gene end was trimmed by 4 bases and the J gene end by 5 bases; junction bases not matched to a gene: 3. This CDR3 is CASSRLAGETGELFF. CDR3 DNA: TGTGCCAGCAGCAGACTAGCGGGAGAGACCGGGGAGCTGTTTTTT.

The V gene is TRBV7-7, the J gene TRBJ2-5; no reliable D call. The CDR3 totals 13 residues. CDR1 SSHAT and CDR2 FNYEAQ come from the germline V gene (reference sequence). The V end lost 5 bases, the J end lost 11 bases, and 18 bases lay between the germline ends. The CDR3 sequence: CASSPAPGLEQYF. The CDR3 coding sequence is TGTGCCAGCAGCCCAGCGCCCGGGTTAGAGCAGTACTTC. Together with reference TRBV7-7 and TRBJ2-5, the CDR3 gives the full variable domain: GAGVSQSPRYKVTKRGQDVTLRCDPISSHATLYWYQQALGQGPEFLTYFNYEAQPDKSGLPSDRFSAERPEGSISTLTIQRTEQRDSAMYRCASSPAPGLEQYFGPGTRLLVL.

The CDR3 DNA reads as TGTGCCAGCAGCCCCCGGAGGGCCGGGTCGCATGAGCAGTTCTTC. Protein product: CASSPRRAGSHEQFF. The chain joins TRBV7-2 to TRBJ2-1; possible D gene TRBD2, 6 bases. CDR1 SGHTA and CDR2 FQGNSA come from the germline V gene. Trimming pared 5 bases from V and 8 bases from J, leaving 19 bases between. The CDR3 spans 15 residues.

The table lists this clone with a few counts. CDR3 in amino acids: CASSLEGLANEQFF. CDR3 nucleotide sequence: TGTGCCAGCAGCTTGGAGGGACTAGCTAATGAGCAGTTCTTC. The chain employs TRBV5-4 and TRBJ2-1; 9 positions agree with TRBD2. CDR3 size: 14 residues. The germline gives CDR1 SGHNT, CDR2 YYREEE (reference sequence). Unmatched junction bases numbered 2, after V lost 0 bases and J lost 7 bases.

The rearrangement links TRBV5-1 to TRBJ2-3; tentatively, D is TRBD1 (5 bases). Between the trimmed V and J ends, which lost 2 bases and 0 bases, there was a span of 7 bases. The germline V gene has CDR1 SGHRS and CDR2 YFSETQ. This CDR3 is 14 amino acids long. This chain's CDR3 is CASSLQASTDTQYF. CDR3 nucleotides: TGCGCCAGCAGCTTACAGGCTAGCACAGATACGCAGTATTTT.

The gene calls are TRBV10-3 and TRBJ2-1, with TRBD2 identical over 8 bases. Losses at the gene ends were 8 bases for V and 7 bases for J; bases not matched to a gene: 7. Germline V CDR1 and CDR2: ENHRY, SYGVKD. CDR3 length: 13 amino acids. In DNA form, the CDR3 reads TGTGCCATCGAGCGGGAGCGGGGAAATGAGCAGTTCTTC. Translating it yields CAIERERGNEQFF.